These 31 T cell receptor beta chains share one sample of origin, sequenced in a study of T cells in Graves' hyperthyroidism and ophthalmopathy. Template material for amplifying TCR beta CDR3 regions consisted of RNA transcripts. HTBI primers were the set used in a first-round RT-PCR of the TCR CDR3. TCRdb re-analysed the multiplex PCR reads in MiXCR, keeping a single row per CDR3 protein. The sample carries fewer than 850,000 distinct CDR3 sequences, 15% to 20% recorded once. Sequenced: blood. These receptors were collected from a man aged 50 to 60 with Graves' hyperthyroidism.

The CDR3 region is CASSPIQGAGEQYF. The CDR3 DNA follows: TGTGCCAGCAGCCCCATTCAGGGGGCAGGCGAGCAGTACTTC. J is TRBJ2-7 and V is TRBV3-1, with TRBD1 matching 8 bases. Germline CDR1 and CDR2: LGHDT and YNNKEL (reference sequence). The CDR3 totals 14 residues. Trimming cost V 4 bases and J 6 bases; bases outside gene matches: 8.

The DNA of the CDR3 is TGCAGCGGCCGGCAGGGGGCGGGTGAAAAACTGTTTTTT. It yields the protein CSGRQGAGEKLFF. This sequence joins TRBV29-1 and TRBJ1-4; TRBD1 aligns across 8 bases. V was clipped by 7 bases and J by 7 bases; unmatched bases: 8. CDR3 length equals 13 residues. Germline CDR1 SQVTM, CDR2 ANQGSEA.

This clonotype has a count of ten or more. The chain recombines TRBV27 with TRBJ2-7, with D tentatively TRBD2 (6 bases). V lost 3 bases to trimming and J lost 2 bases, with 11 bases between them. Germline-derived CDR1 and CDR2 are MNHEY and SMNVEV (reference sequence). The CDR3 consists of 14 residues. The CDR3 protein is CASSFLGGAYEQYF. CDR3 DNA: TGTGCCAGCAGTTTCTTGGGCGGGGCCTACGAGCAGTACTTC.

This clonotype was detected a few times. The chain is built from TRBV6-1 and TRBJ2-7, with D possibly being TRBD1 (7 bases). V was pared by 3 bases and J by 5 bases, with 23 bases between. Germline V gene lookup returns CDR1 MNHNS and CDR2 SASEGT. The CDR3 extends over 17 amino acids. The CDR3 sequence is CASSEDFRQGVADEQYF. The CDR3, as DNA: TGTGCCAGCAGTGAGGATTTTAGACAGGGCGTAGCGGACGAGCAGTACTTC.

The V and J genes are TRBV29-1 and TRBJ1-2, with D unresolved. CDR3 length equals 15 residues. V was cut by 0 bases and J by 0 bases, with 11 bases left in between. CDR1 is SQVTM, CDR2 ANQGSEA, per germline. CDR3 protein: CSVEDPASTNYGYTF. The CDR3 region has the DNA TGCAGCGTTGAAGACCCAGCATCTACTAACTATGGCTACACCTTC.

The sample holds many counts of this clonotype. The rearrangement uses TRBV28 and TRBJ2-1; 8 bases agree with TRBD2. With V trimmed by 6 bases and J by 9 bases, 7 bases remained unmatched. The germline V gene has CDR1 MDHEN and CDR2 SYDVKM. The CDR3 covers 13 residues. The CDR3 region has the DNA TGTGCCAGCAGATCAGCGGGAGTTAGTGAGCAGTTCTTC. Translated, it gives CASRSAGVSEQFF.

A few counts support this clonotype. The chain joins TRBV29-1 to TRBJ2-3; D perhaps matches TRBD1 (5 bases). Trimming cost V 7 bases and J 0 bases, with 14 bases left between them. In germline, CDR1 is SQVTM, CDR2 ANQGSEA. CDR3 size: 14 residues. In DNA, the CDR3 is TGCAGCGCCCTTGACAGAACTAGCACAGATACGCAGTATTTT. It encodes CSALDRTSTDTQYF.

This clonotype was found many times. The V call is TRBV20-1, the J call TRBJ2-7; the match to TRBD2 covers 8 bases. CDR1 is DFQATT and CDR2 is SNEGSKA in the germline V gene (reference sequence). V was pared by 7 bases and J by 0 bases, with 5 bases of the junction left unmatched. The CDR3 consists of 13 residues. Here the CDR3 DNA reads TGCAGTGTAGCGGGACTTCTCTCCTACGAGCAGTACTTC. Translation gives CSVAGLLSYEQYF.

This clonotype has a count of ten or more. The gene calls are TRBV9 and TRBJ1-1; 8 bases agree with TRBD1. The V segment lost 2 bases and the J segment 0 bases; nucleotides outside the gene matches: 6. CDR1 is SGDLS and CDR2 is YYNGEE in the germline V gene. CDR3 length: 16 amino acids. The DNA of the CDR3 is TGTGCCAGCAGCGTGGCGGCAGGGGGCATGAACACTGAAGCTTTCTTT. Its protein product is CASSVAAGGMNTEAFF.

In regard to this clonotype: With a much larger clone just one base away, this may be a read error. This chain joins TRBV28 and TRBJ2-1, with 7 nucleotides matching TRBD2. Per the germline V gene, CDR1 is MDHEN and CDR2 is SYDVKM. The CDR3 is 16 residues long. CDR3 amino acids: CASSSGRGSSYNGQFF. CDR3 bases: TGTGCCAGCAGTTCTGGGCGGGGGAGCTCCTACAATGGGCAGTTCTTC.

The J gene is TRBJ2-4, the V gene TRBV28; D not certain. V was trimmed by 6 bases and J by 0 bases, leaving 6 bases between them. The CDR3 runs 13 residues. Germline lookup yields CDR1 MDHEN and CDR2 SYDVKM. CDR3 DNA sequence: TGTGCCAGCAGCGTGATAGCCAAAAACATTCAGTACTTC. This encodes CASSVIAKNIQYF. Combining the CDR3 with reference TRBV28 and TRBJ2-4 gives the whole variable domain DVKVTQSSRYLVKRTGEKVFLECVQDMDHENMFWYRQDPGLGLRLIYFSYDVKMKEKGDIPEGYSVSREKKERFSLILESASTNQTSMYLCASSVIAKNIQYFGAGTRLSVL.

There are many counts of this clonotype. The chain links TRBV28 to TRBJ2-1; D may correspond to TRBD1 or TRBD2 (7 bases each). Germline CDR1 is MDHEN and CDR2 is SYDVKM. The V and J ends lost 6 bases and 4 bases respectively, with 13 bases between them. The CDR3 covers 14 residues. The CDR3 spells CASRGRGRYNEQFF. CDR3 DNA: TGTGCCAGCAGGGGGAGGGGGCGATACAATGAGCAGTTCTTC.

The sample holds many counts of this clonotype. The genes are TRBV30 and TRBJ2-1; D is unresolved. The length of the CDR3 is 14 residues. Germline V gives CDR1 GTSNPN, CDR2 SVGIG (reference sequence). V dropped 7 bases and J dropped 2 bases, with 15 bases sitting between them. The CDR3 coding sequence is TGTGCCTCAGACCGTCGATCTACCTACAATGAGCAGTTCTTC. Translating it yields CASDRRSTYNEQFF. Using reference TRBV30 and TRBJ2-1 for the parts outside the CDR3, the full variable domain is SQTIHQWPATLVQPVGSPLSLECTVEGTSNPNLYWYRQAAGRGLQLLFYSVGIGQISSEVPQNLSASRPQDRQFILSSKKLLLSDSGFYLCASDRRSTYNEQFFGPGTRLTVL.

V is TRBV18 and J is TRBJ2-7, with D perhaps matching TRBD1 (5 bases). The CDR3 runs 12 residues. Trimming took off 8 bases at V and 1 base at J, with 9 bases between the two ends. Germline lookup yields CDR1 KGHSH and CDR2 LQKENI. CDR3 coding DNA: TGTGCCAGCCAGGGAATTTCCTACGAGCAGTACTTC. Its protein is CASQGISYEQYF.

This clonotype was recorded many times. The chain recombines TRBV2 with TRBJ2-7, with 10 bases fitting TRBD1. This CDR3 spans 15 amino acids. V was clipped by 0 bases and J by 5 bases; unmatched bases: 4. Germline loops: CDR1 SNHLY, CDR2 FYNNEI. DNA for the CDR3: TGTGCCAGCAGTGAAGCCGGGACAGGGGACCACGAGCAGTACTTC. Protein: CASSEAGTGDHEQYF.

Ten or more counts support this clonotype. CDR3 DNA: TGTGCTAGTGGTTCACCGAGGATAGGCGGGGAGCTGTTTTTT. It encodes CASGSPRIGGELFF. This sequence joins TRBV12-5 and TRBJ2-2, with D hard to call. V lost 4 bases and J 7 bases, leaving 13 bases between the germline ends. In germline, CDR1 is LGHNT, CDR2 FRNRAP. The CDR3 consists of 14 residues. The complete variable domain, with remaining parts taken from reference TRBV12-5 and TRBJ2-2, reads DARVTQTPRHKVTEMGQEVTMRCQPILGHNTVFWYRQTMMQGLELLAYFRNRAPLDDSGMPKDRFSAEMPDATLATLKIQPSEPRDSAVYFCASGSPRIGGELFFGEGSRLTVL.

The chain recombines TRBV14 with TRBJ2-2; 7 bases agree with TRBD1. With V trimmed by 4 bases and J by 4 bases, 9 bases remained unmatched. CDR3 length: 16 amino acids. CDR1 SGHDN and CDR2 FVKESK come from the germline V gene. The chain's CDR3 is CASSRDLGQATGELFF. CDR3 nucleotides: TGTGCCAGCAGCCGAGACCTAGGACAGGCCACCGGGGAGCTGTTTTTT.

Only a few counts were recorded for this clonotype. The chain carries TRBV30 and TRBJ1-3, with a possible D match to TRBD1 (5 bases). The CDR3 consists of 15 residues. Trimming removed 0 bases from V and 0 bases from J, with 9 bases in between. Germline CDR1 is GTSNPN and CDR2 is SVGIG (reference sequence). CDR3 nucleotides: TGTGCCTGGAGTGTTGGCGGGGGCTCTGGAAACACCATATATTTT. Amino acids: CAWSVGGGSGNTIYF. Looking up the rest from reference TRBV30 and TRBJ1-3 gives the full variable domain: SQTIHQWPATLVQPVGSPLSLECTVEGTSNPNLYWYRQAAGRGLQLLFYSVGIGQISSEVPQNLSASRPQDRQFILSSKKLLLSDSGFYLCAWSVGGGSGNTIYFGEGSWLTVV.

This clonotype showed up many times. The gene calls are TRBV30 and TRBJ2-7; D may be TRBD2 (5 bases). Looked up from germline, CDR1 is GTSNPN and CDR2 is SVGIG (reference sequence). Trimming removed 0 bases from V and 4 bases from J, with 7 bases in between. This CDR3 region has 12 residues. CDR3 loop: CAWSVTGYEQYF. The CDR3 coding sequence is TGTGCCTGGAGTGTTACGGGATACGAGCAGTACTTC.

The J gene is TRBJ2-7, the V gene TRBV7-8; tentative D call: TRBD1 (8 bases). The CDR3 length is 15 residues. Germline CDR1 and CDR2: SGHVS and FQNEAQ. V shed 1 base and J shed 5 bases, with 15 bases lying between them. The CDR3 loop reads CASSLGTGGVHEQYF. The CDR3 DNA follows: TGTGCCAGCAGCTTAGGAACAGGGGGGGTCCACGAGCAGTACTTC.

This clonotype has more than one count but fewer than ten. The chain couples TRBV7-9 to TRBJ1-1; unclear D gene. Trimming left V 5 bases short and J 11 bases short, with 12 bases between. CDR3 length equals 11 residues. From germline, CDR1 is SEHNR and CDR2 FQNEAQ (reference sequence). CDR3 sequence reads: CASSIGPTAFF. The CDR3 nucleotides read TGTGCCAGCAGCATCGGACCGACGGCTTTCTTT.

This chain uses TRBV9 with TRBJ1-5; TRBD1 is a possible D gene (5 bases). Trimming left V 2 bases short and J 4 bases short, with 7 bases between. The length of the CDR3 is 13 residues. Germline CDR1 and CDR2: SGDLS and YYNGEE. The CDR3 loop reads CASSVGVNQPQHF. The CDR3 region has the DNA TGTGCCAGCAGCGTGGGGGTGAATCAGCCCCAGCATTTT.

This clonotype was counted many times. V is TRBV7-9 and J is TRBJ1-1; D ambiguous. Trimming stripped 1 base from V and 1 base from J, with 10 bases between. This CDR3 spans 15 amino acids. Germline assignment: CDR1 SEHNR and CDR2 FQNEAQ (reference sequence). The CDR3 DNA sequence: TGTGCCAGCAGCTTAGGCGCCAACACGAACACTGAAGCTTTCTTT. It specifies CASSLGANTNTEAFF.

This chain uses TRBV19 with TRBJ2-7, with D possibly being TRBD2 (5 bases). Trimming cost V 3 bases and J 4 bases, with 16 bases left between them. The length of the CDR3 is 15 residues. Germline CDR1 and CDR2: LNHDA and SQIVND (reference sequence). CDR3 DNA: TGTGCCAGTAGTATGGGCACTTACGGAGGTTACGAGCAGTACTTC. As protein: CASSMGTYGGYEQYF.

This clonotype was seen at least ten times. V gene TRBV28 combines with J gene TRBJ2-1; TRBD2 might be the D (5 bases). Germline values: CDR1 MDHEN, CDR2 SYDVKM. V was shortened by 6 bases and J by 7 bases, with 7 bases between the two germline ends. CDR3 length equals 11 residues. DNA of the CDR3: TGTGCCAGCAGCGGGGAGAATGAGCAGTTCTTC. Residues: CASSGENEQFF.

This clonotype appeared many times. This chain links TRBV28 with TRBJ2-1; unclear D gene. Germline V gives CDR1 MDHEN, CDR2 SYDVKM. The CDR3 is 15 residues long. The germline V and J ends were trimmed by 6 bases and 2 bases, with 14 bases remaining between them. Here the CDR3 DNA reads TGTGCCAGCAGGCGCTCCGTTGGGGCCTACAATGAGCAGTTCTTC. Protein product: CASRRSVGAYNEQFF.

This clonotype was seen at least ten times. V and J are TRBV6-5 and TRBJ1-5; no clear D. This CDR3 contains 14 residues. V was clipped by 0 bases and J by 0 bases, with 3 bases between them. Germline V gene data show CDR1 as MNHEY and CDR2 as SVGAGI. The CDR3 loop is CASSYSSSNQPQHF. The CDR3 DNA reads TGTGCCAGCAGTTACTCCAGTAGCAATCAGCCCCAGCATTTT.

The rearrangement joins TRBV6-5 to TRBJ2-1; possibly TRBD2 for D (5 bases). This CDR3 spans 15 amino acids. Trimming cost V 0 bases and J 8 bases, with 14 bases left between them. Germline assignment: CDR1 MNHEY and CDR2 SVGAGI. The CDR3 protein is CASSYSRVGVHEQFF. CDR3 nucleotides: TGTGCCAGCAGTTACTCGAGGGTTGGGGTTCATGAGCAGTTCTTC.

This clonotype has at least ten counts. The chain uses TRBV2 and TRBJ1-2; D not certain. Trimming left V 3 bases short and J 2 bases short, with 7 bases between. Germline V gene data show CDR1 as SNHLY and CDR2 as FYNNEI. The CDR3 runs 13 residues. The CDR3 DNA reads TGTGCCAGCAGTGATAGCGGGAACTATGGCTACACCTTC. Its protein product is CASSDSGNYGYTF.

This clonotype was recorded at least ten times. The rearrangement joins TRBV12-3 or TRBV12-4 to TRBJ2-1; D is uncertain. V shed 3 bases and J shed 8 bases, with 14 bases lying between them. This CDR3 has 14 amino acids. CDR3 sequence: CASSLFVSGDEQFF. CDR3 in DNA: TGTGCCAGCAGTTTGTTCGTGAGTGGGGATGAGCAGTTCTTC.

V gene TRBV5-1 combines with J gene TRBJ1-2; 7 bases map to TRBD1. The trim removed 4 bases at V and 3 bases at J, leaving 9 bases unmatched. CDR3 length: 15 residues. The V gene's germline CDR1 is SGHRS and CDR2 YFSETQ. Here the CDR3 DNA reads TGCGCCAGCAGCCCTGACAGGGCGGGGGACTATGGCTACACCTTC. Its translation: CASSPDRAGDYGYTF. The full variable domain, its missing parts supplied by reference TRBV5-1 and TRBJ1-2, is KAGVTQTPRYLIKTRGQQVTLSCSPISGHRSVSWYQQTPGQGLQFLFEYFSETQRNKGNFPGRFSGRQFSNSRSEMNVSTLELGDSALYLCASSPDRAGDYGYTFGSGTRLTVV.